This passage covers 20 T cell receptor beta chains from one sample sequenced in a study of cytotoxic CD8 clonotypes in ibrutinib-treated CLL. Some clones are missing from TCRdb's copy, which holds only in-frame ones; the method was immunoSEQ multiplex PCR. The sample has 300,000 to 400,000 clones, 67% seen once; the top ten hold about 6.7%. The sample was PBMCs, taken after 36 months of ibrutinib treatment. Every receptor here comes from a human donor with chronic lymphocytic leukemia.

The CDR3 DNA sequence: TGTGCCAGCAGCGTAGACCCCCTTGGACAGGGAAGGGGAGAGACCCAGTACTTC. Its translation: CASSVDPLGQGRGETQYF. The V call is TRBV9, the J call TRBJ2-5, with TRBD1 identical over 8 bases. The germline gives CDR1 SGDLS, CDR2 YYNGEE. The CDR3 is 18 amino acids. V shed 0 bases and J 4 bases; nucleotides not matched to a gene: 14.

DNA for the CDR3: TGCAGCGTTGATGGGGGCGAGTACGCCTACAATGAGCAGTTCTTC. Amino acids: CSVDGGEYAYNEQFF. The chain joins TRBV29-1 to TRBJ2-1; a weak D match, TRBD1 (6 bases). The CDR3 contains 15 residues. Germline V gene data show CDR1 as SQVTM and CDR2 as ANQGSEA. The V end lost 3 bases, the J end lost 2 bases, and 14 bases lay between the germline ends.

This sequence joins TRBV5-1 and TRBJ1-2; a weak D match, TRBD1 (6 bases). The length of the CDR3 is 14 residues. Trimming shortened V by 3 bases and J by 8 bases, and 17 bases separated the two germline ends. The germline V gene has CDR1 SGHRS and CDR2 YFSETQ. The CDR3 DNA follows: TGCGCCAGCAGCTCCCCCCAGGGGCAGGTGGGCTACACCTTC. Encoded protein: CASSSPQGQVGYTF.

This rearrangement joins TRBV18 to TRBJ2-7; perhaps D is TRBD1 or TRBD2 (5 bases each). V gave up 4 bases and J gave up 4 bases, with 20 bases separating them. The length of the CDR3 is 16 residues. Germline loops: CDR1 KGHSH, CDR2 LQKENI. CDR3 amino acids: CASSLTIGTEVYEQYF. The CDR3 DNA is TGTGCCAGCTCACTTACTATCGGGACGGAGGTATACGAGCAGTACTTC.

V gene TRBV9 combines with J gene TRBJ2-2, with D maybe TRBD1 (5 bases). CDR1 and CDR2 (germline): SGDLS, YYNGEE. The germline V and J ends were trimmed by 0 bases and 0 bases, with 9 bases remaining between them. The CDR3 consists of 16 residues. CDR3: CASSVERTTNTGELFF. CDR3 in DNA: TGTGCCAGCAGCGTAGAAAGGACAACGAACACCGGGGAGCTGTTTTTT.

CDR3 sequence: CASTQENYGYTF. CDR3 DNA: TGTGCCAGCACACAGGAGAACTATGGCTACACCTTC. The V call is TRBV2, the J call TRBJ1-2; D might be TRBD1 (5 bases). This CDR3 is 12 amino acids long. Trimming left V 7 bases short and J 2 bases short, with 8 bases between. Germline V gene lookup returns CDR1 SNHLY and CDR2 FYNNEI.

This chain connects TRBV4-1 to TRBJ2-1, with TRBD2 matching 10 bases. This CDR3 is 15 amino acids long. Germline CDR1 and CDR2: MGHRA and YSYEKL. The ends lost 3 bases at V and 4 bases at J; junction bases unmatched: 3. The CDR3 nucleotides are TGCGCCAGCAGCCACGTACTAGCGGGGTACAATGAGCAGTTCTTC. Its translation: CASSHVLAGYNEQFF.

This clone was recorded a few times. The chain combines TRBV10-3 with TRBJ2-7; D is perhaps TRBD1 or TRBD2 (6 bases each). Trimming pared 6 bases from V and 7 bases from J, leaving 19 bases between. Germline CDR1 and CDR2: ENHRY and SYGVKD. The CDR3 runs 14 residues. The chain's CDR3 is CAIRDLGGAWEQYF. Here the CDR3 DNA reads TGTGCCATCAGGGATCTCGGGGGCGCTTGGGAGCAGTACTTC.

The chain links TRBV4-1 to TRBJ2-3; 8 positions match TRBD1. This CDR3 region has 16 residues. Germline V lookup: CDR1 MGHRA, CDR2 YSYEKL. The junction had 3 bases not matched to a gene; V was cut back by 1 base and J by 0 bases. The CDR3 DNA reads TGCGCCAGCAGCCAAGGTTGGACAGGGAGCACAGATACGCAGTATTTT. It specifies CASSQGWTGSTDTQYF.

The genes are TRBV7-8 and TRBJ2-7; D is unclear. The V gene lost 0 bases and the J gene lost 7 bases, with 7 bases spanning the gap. The CDR3 is made up of 12 amino acids. The germline V gene has CDR1 SGHVS and CDR2 FQNEAQ. The CDR3 here is CASSLAIFEQYF. As DNA, the CDR3 is TGTGCCAGCAGCTTAGCCATTTTTGAGCAGTACTTC. Based on the CDR3 plus reference TRBV7-8 and TRBJ2-7, the full variable domain is GAGVSQSPRYKVAKRGQDVALRCDPISGHVSLFWYQQALGQGPEFLTYFQNEAQLDKSGLPSDRFFAERPEGSVSTLKIQRTQQEDSAVYLCASSLAIFEQYFGPGTRLTVT.

The V call is TRBV27, the J call TRBJ1-2; TRBD1 agrees at 10 bases. There are 14 residues in the CDR3. CDR1 and CDR2 from the germline V gene are MNHEY and SMNVEV (reference sequence). Losses at the gene ends were 6 bases for V and 5 bases for J; bases not matched to a gene: 6. The CDR3 DNA reads TGTGCCAGCAGCCGGGACAGGGGCCTTTATGGCTACACCTTC. Its translation is CASSRDRGLYGYTF.

This chain joins TRBV11-2 and TRBJ1-4; D ambiguous. The CDR3 runs 15 residues. Deletions cut 0 bases from V and 3 bases from J, with 8 bases between. Germline V gene lookup returns CDR1 SGHAT and CDR2 FQNNGV. The CDR3 reads CASSLEWSANEKLFF. The CDR3 DNA reads TGTGCCAGCAGCTTAGAGTGGTCTGCTAATGAAAAACTGTTTTTT.

The table lists this clone with a few counts. The chain is built from TRBV5-1 and TRBJ1-5; possible D gene TRBD1, 5 bases. V lost 4 bases and J lost 6, with 17 bases in between. CDR3 length equals 15 residues. The germline V gene encodes CDR1 SGHRS and CDR2 YFSETQ. As DNA, the CDR3 is TGCGCCAGCAGCAAAGTCGGGGGTGACGGTCAGCCCCAGCATTTT. Its protein product is CASSKVGGDGQPQHF.

The rearrangement links TRBV6-5 to TRBJ2-4, with 11 bases lining up with TRBD1. This CDR3 has 14 residues. The germline V gene encodes CDR1 MNHEY and CDR2 SVGAGI. V gave up 6 bases and J gave up 7 bases; unmatched junction bases: 5. CDR3 protein: CASRPGQGANIQYF. Written as DNA, the CDR3 is TGTGCCAGCAGGCCCGGACAGGGGGCGAACATTCAGTACTTC.

The J gene is TRBJ2-5, the V gene TRBV7-9; D gene unclear. Germline V gene data show CDR1 as SEHNR and CDR2 as FQNEAQ (reference sequence). Trimming left V 3 bases short and J 3 bases short, with 11 bases between. This CDR3 contains 14 residues. CDR3 sequence: CASSLGIPKETQYF. In DNA form, the CDR3 reads TGTGCCAGCAGCTTGGGGATTCCCAAAGAGACCCAGTACTTC.

The rearrangement joins TRBV6-6 to TRBJ1-1; TRBD1 is a possible D gene (5 bases). The V and J ends lost 7 bases and 1 base respectively, with 16 bases between them. Germline CDR1 reads MNHNY; CDR2 reads SVGAGI (reference sequence). CDR3 size: 15 residues. The CDR3 DNA is TGTGCCAGCAAAATCTCGAGGGGAGAGAACACTGAAGCTTTCTTT. Protein sequence: CASKISRGENTEAFF.

In DNA form, the CDR3 reads TGTGCCAGCAGCTTAAACGCCCTCGGGTGGGGGTCGGGGCAGCCCCAGCATTTT. Its translation: CASSLNALGWGSGQPQHF. V and J are TRBV11-2 and TRBJ1-5, with D tentatively TRBD1 (5 bases). This CDR3 has 18 residues. With 2 bases removed from V and 7 bases from J, the gap between germline ends came to 24 bases. Germline lookup yields CDR1 SGHAT and CDR2 FQNNGV.

This clone was detected a few times. This rearrangement joins TRBV18 to TRBJ1-6; TRBD1 aligns across 8 bases. The germline V gene has CDR1 KGHSH and CDR2 LQKENI. With V trimmed by 1 base and J by 10 bases, 6 bases remained unmatched. The CDR3 spans 15 residues. CDR3 DNA sequence: TGTGCCAGCTCACCACTTCCAGGGACAGGATCACCCCTCCACTTT. Translated: CASSPLPGTGSPLHF. The complete variable domain, with remaining parts taken from reference TRBV18 and TRBJ1-6, reads NAGVMQNPRHLVRRRGQEARLRCSPMKGHSHVYWYRQLPEEGLKFMVYLQKENIIDESGMPKERFSAEFPKEGPSILRIQQVVRGDSAAYFCASSPLPGTGSPLHFGNGTRLTVT.

This chain joins TRBV11-1 and TRBJ2-7; D is uncertain. V lost 3 bases and J 7 bases, leaving 13 bases between the germline ends. CDR1 is SGHAT and CDR2 is FQDESV in the germline V gene (reference sequence). The CDR3 length is 13 residues. In DNA, the CDR3 is TGTGCCAGCAGCTTGGAACCTCTTTGGGAGCAGTACTTC. The encoded protein is CASSLEPLWEQYF.

This chain links TRBV7-9 with TRBJ1-6; D not resolved. This CDR3 spans 12 amino acids. Germline V gives CDR1 SEHNR, CDR2 FQNEAQ (reference sequence). Trimming stripped 3 bases from V and 7 bases from J, with 4 bases between. The CDR3 sequence is CASSLRNSPLHF. DNA of the CDR3: TGTGCCAGCAGCTTGAGGAATTCACCCCTCCACTTT.